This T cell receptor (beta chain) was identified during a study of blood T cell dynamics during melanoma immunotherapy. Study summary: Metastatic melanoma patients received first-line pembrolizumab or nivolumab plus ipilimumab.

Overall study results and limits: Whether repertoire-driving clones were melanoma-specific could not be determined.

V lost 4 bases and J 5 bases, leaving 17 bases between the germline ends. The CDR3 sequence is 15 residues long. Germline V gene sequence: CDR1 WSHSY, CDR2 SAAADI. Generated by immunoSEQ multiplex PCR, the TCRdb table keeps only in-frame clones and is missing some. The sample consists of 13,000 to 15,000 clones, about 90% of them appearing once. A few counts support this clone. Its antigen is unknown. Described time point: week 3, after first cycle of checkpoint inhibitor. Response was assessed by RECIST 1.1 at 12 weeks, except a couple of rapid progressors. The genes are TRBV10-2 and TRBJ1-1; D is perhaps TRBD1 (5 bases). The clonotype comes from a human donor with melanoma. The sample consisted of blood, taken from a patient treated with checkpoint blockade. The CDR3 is CASSGFAQARTEAFF. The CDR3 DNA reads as TGCGCCAGCAGTGGGTTTGCACAGGCGAGAACTGAAGCTTTCTTT.